A single sample gave rise to the 18 T cell receptor beta chains below, sequenced in a study of beta chain features in type 1 diabetes. Expressed TCRB transcripts were sequenced because the entire RNA isolate underwent reverse transcription. Assay used: immunoSEQ multiplex PCR; TCRdb lists only in-frame clones, some missing. The data hold 300,000 or so clones, with 8% observed a single time. The specimen sequenced was central memory CD4+ T cells from blood. These TCRs come from a woman aged 18-29 years in good health.

This clone was picked up a small number of times. The gene calls are TRBV5-4 and TRBJ2-3, with a possible D match to TRBD2 (6 bases). The CDR3 length is 17 residues. Germline lookup yields CDR1 SGHNT and CDR2 YYREEE (reference sequence). With 0 bases removed from V and 0 bases from J, the gap between germline ends came to 14 bases. The CDR3: CASSLGLDTGSTDTQYF. In nucleotides, the CDR3 is TGTGCCAGCAGCTTGGGACTAGATACAGGAAGCACAGATACGCAGTATTTT. Combining the CDR3 with reference TRBV5-4 and TRBJ2-3 gives the whole variable domain ETGVTQSPTHLIKTRGQQVTLRCSSQSGHNTVSWYQQALGQGPQFIFQYYREEENGRGNFPPRFSGLQFPNYSSELNVNALELDDSALYLCASSLGLDTGSTDTQYFGPGTRLTVL.

V usage is TRBV19 and J usage is TRBJ2-4, with D possibly TRBD1 on 5 matching bases. CDR1 and CDR2 (germline): LNHDA, SQIVND (reference sequence). The CDR3 spans 14 residues. With 1 base removed from V and 6 bases from J, the gap between germline ends came to 10 bases. CDR3 DNA: TGTGCCAGTAGTATAGGGCCAGGGATAAACATTCAGTACTTC. Translated: CASSIGPGINIQYF.

The chain links TRBV4-3 to TRBJ2-7; D not certain. Trimming pared 0 bases from V and 5 bases from J, leaving 14 bases between. CDR1 is LGHNA, CDR2 YSLEER, per germline. The CDR3 contains 15 residues. The CDR3 bases are TGCGCCAGCAGCCAAGAAGGGCGCAGGCGGAACGAGCAGTACTTC. Residues: CASSQEGRRRNEQYF.

The J gene is TRBJ2-5, the V gene TRBV14, with 7 bases identical to TRBD2. In germline, CDR1 is SGHDN, CDR2 FVKESK. V trimming: 5 bases; J trimming: 7 bases; junction bases outside the gene matches: 7. The CDR3 runs 13 residues. The CDR3 protein is CASSGVWGGTQYF. The CDR3 DNA reads as TGTGCCAGCAGCGGAGTCTGGGGGGGGACCCAGTACTTC.

This clone was counted a few times. The chain carries TRBV11-2 and TRBJ2-5; TRBD2 aligns across 9 bases. Germline CDR1 is SGHAT and CDR2 is FQNNGV. J was trimmed by 7 bases and V by 2 bases; bases with no gene match: 8. The CDR3 runs 15 residues. CDR3 protein: CASSLFPSGKGTQYF. CDR3 nucleotide sequence: TGTGCCAGCAGCTTATTTCCTAGCGGGAAGGGGACCCAGTACTTC.

This clone was detected only a few times. The V call is TRBV12-5, the J call TRBJ2-2; 8 nucleotides align to TRBD2. Looked up from germline, CDR1 is LGHNT and CDR2 is FRNRAP. The trim removed 1 base at V and 9 bases at J, leaving 10 bases unmatched. This CDR3 spans 16 amino acids. Here the CDR3 DNA reads TGTGCTAGTGGTTTGGAACGGGAGGGCCGAGTCTGGGAGCTGTTTTTT. Protein sequence: CASGLEREGRVWELFF. Filled out from reference TRBV12-5 and TRBJ2-2, the complete variable domain reads DARVTQTPRHKVTEMGQEVTMRCQPILGHNTVFWYRQTMMQGLELLAYFRNRAPLDDSGMPKDRFSAEMPDATLATLKIQPSEPRDSAVYFCASGLEREGRVWELFFGEGSRLTVL.

The chain is built from TRBV7-9 and TRBJ1-2, with 7 bases lining up with TRBD1. The CDR3 is made up of 14 amino acids. The germline V gene encodes CDR1 SEHNR and CDR2 FQNEAQ (reference sequence). V lost 3 bases to trimming and J lost 5 bases; unmatched junction nucleotides: 6. CDR3 amino acids: CASSFEGARYGYTF. CDR3 nucleotide sequence: TGTGCCAGCAGCTTTGAGGGGGCGAGGTATGGCTACACCTTC. Based on the CDR3 plus reference TRBV7-9 and TRBJ1-2, the full variable domain is DTGVSQNPRHKITKRGQNVTFRCDPISEHNRLYWYRQTLGQGPEFLTYFQNEAQLEKSRLLSDRFSAERPKGSFSTLEIQRTEQGDSAMYLCASSFEGARYGYTFGSGTRLTVV.

This clone turned up a few times. V and J are TRBV29-1 and TRBJ1-1; no clear D. The V gene lost 4 bases and the J gene lost 3 bases, with 12 bases spanning the gap. CDR1 and CDR2 from the germline V gene are SQVTM and ANQGSEA. The CDR3 has 13 residues. The CDR3 nucleotides are TGCAGCGTTGTATGGGAGAGAGACACTGAAGCTTTCTTT. Translation: CSVVWERDTEAFF.

This clone was found a few times. The chain links TRBV7-2 to TRBJ2-7, with D uncertain. Germline assignment: CDR1 SGHTA and CDR2 FQGNSA. The V gene lost 5 bases and the J gene lost 7 bases, with 15 bases spanning the gap. The CDR3 runs 13 residues. The chain's CDR3 is CASSQHQPGEQYF. DNA of the CDR3: TGTGCCAGCAGCCAACACCAGCCCGGGGAGCAGTACTTC.

The rearrangement links TRBV7-2 to TRBJ1-2; 8 bases map to TRBD1. The CDR3 has 13 residues. Trimming cost V 3 bases and J 6 bases; bases outside gene matches: 3. Germline V CDR1 and CDR2: SGHTA, FQGNSA. CDR3 sequence: CASSLDRVDGYTF. CDR3 sequence (DNA): TGTGCCAGCAGCTTGGACAGGGTAGATGGCTACACCTTC.

This clone was observed a handful of times. The gene calls are TRBV27 and TRBJ2-7; D not resolved. Germline CDR1 reads MNHEY; CDR2 reads SMNVEV (reference sequence). V was pared by 7 bases and J by 2 bases, with 12 bases between. The CDR3 sequence is 13 residues long. The CDR3 DNA reads as TGTGCCAGCAAAAGATCCGAAGCCTACGAGCAGTACTTC. Residues: CASKRSEAYEQYF.

CDR3 DNA sequence: TGTGCCAGCAGCTCAGCGGGGCCTCTGGATACGCAGTATTTT. This encodes CASSSAGPLDTQYF. The chain combines TRBV7-9 with TRBJ2-3, with 7 nucleotides matching TRBD2. From germline, CDR1 is SEHNR and CDR2 FQNEAQ (reference sequence). Trimming took 4 bases from V and 6 from J; bases not matched to a gene: 7. This CDR3 has 14 amino acids.

The V call is TRBV28, the J call TRBJ1-1; D may be TRBD1 (6 bases). CDR3 length equals 14 residues. The germline V and J ends were trimmed by 6 bases and 5 bases, with 16 bases remaining between them. Per germline, CDR1 MDHEN and CDR2 SYDVKM. As DNA, the CDR3 is TGTGCCAGCAGACATACAGGGTTGGGAACTGAAGCTTTCTTT. This sequence encodes CASRHTGLGTEAFF.

This rearrangement joins TRBV11-2 to TRBJ2-5; possible D gene TRBD2, 6 bases. The germline V and J ends were trimmed by 5 bases and 7 bases, with 14 bases remaining between them. This CDR3 contains 13 residues. CDR1 is SGHAT and CDR2 is FQNNGV in the germline V gene. CDR3 region: CASSRGLPWTQYF. In nucleotides, the CDR3 is TGTGCCAGCAGCCGGGGACTCCCTTGGACCCAGTACTTC.

This chain joins TRBV2 and TRBJ1-5; no definite D call. The V end lost 4 bases, the J end lost 7 bases, and 14 bases lay between the germline ends. CDR1 and CDR2 (germline): SNHLY, FYNNEI. The CDR3 sequence is 14 residues long. CDR3 bases: TGTGCCAGCAGTGGATTCGGGTCAGAGCAGCCCCAGCATTTT. Translated, it gives CASSGFGSEQPQHF.

This chain links TRBV20-1 with TRBJ2-5; weak D call: TRBD1 (6 bases). Germline V lookup: CDR1 DFQATT, CDR2 SNEGSKA (reference sequence). V shed 6 bases and J shed 6 bases, with 11 bases lying between them. The CDR3 has 11 amino acids. The CDR3 nucleotides are TGCAGTGCGCACAGGGTTAAGACCCAGTACTTC. It codes for CSAHRVKTQYF.

The chain joins TRBV21-1 to TRBJ1-1; the table calls TRBD1, which could not be checked here. TRBV21-1 is listed as a pseudogene. The CDR3 is 13 amino acids. The CDR3 DNA is TGTGCCGGACCACAGGGGTGCGACACTGAAGCTTTCTTT. Amino acid sequence: CAGPQGCDTEAFF.

The sample holds a few counts of this clone. The V and J genes are TRBV15 and TRBJ1-5; D is perhaps TRBD1 (5 bases). V lost 0 bases to trimming and J lost 6 bases, with 6 bases between them. The CDR3 sequence is 13 residues long. The germline gives CDR1 LNHNV, CDR2 YYDKDF (reference sequence). CDR3 sequence reads: CATSRDGGQPQHF. CDR3 in DNA: TGTGCCACCAGCAGAGATGGGGGTCAGCCCCAGCATTTT.